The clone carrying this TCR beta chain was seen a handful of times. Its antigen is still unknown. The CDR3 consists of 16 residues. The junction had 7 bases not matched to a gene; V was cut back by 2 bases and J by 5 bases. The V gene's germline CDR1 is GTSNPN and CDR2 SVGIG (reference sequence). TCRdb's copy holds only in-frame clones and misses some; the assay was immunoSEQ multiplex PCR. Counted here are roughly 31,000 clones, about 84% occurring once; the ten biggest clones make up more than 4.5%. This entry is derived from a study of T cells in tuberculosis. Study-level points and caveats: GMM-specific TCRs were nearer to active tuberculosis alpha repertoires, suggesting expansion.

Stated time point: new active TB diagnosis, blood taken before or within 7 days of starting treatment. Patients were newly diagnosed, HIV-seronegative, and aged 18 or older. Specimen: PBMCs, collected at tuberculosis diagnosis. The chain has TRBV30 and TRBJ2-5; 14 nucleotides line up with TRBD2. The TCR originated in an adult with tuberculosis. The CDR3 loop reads CAWSPGTSGRGETQYF. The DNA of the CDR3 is TGTGCCTGGAGTCCGGGGACTAGCGGGAGAGGGGAGACCCAGTACTTC.